This passage covers 27 T cell receptor beta chains from one sample sequenced in a study of cytomegalovirus exposure and HLA in healthy donors. Use of 60 Vbeta and 13 Jbeta primers characterized the PCR. Clones were read by immunoSEQ multiplex PCR, and TCRdb kept only the in-frame ones, dropping some. Of roughly 120,000 clones listed, about 80% are singletons. Sequencing was carried out using PBMCs. The receptors originated from a human donor in good health.

The CDR3 protein is CASSELGQGAKTQYF. The DNA of the CDR3 is TGTGCCAGCAGTGAACTCGGGCAGGGGGCGAAGACCCAGTACTTC. V is TRBV6-1 and J is TRBJ2-5; 8 nucleotides align to TRBD1. CDR1 is MNHNS, CDR2 SASEGT, per germline. The CDR3 has 15 amino acids. J was trimmed by 6 bases and V by 2 bases; bases with no gene match: 8.

The J gene is TRBJ2-7, the V gene TRBV4-2; 14 bases match TRBD2. From germline, CDR1 is LGHNA and CDR2 YNFKEQ. The CDR3 contains 15 residues. V lost 3 bases to trimming and J lost 5 bases; unmatched junction nucleotides: 3. The CDR3 loop is CASSQATSGGDEQYF. For the CDR3, the DNA is TGTGCCAGCAGCCAGGCGACTAGCGGGGGGGACGAGCAGTACTTC.

V gene TRBV6-5 combines with J gene TRBJ2-1; 15 positions match TRBD2. The CDR3 extends over 15 amino acids. Looked up from germline, CDR1 is MNHEY and CDR2 is SVGAGI. With V trimmed by 7 bases and J by 10 bases, 8 bases remained unmatched. In nucleotides, the CDR3 is TGTGCCAGCACTAAAGGACTAGCGGGGGGGGGAGAGCAGTTCTTC. Amino acid sequence: CASTKGLAGGGEQFF.

The J gene is TRBJ2-2, the V gene TRBV4-2; 13 nucleotides agree with TRBD2. The ends lost 4 bases at V and 2 bases at J; junction bases unmatched: 7. The germline V gene encodes CDR1 LGHNA and CDR2 YNFKEQ. The CDR3 is 18 amino acids. In nucleotides, the CDR3 is TGTGCCAGCAGCCCACCAACTAGCGGGGGGGCAAACACCGGGGAGCTGTTTTTT. Protein product: CASSPPTSGGANTGELFF.

This clone was detected only a few times. The chain has TRBV6-5 and TRBJ1-1; D remains ambiguous. The CDR3 spans 16 residues. With 1 base removed from V and 5 bases from J, the gap between germline ends came to 17 bases. Germline values: CDR1 MNHEY, CDR2 SVGAGI. The DNA for the CDR3 is TGTGCCAGCAGTTACTACCTCGGGGTGGGTGGGACTGAAGCTTTCTTT. It translates to CASSYYLGVGGTEAFF.

The V call is TRBV2, the J call TRBJ1-4, with TRBD1 identical over 10 bases. V shed 4 bases, J shed 8 bases, and the junction held 4 bases outside the gene matches. Germline CDR1 reads SNHLY; CDR2 reads FYNNEI. This CDR3 region has 14 residues. The CDR3 here is CASSAGQGLEKLFF. The DNA for the CDR3 is TGTGCCAGCAGTGCGGGACAGGGGTTAGAAAAACTGTTTTTT. Drawing the rest from reference TRBV2 and TRBJ1-4, the complete variable domain is EPEVTQTPSHQVTQMGQEVILRCVPISNHLYFYWYRQILGQKVEFLVSFYNNEISEKSEIFDDQFSVERPDGSNFTLKIRSTKLEDSAMYFCASSAGQGLEKLFFGSGTQLSVL.

This clone has just one count. V usage is TRBV5-1 and J usage is TRBJ2-7; TRBD2 might be the D (6 bases). The V end lost 4 bases, the J end lost 0 bases, and 14 bases lay between the germline ends. The CDR3 has 15 residues. Germline assignment: CDR1 SGHRS and CDR2 YFSETQ. The CDR3 DNA follows: TGCGCCAGCAGCCCGGCCGGCGGGGACTCCTACGAGCAGTACTTC. Translating gives CASSPAGGDSYEQYF.

The rearrangement joins TRBV18 to TRBJ1-2; 9 bases are a match to TRBD1. This CDR3 has 18 residues. The germline gives CDR1 KGHSH, CDR2 LQKENI. Unmatched junction bases numbered 19, after V lost 5 bases and J lost 6 bases. CDR3 residues: CASSTNSAGQGPGNGYTF. The DNA of the CDR3 is TGTGCCAGCTCAACCAACTCCGCAGGACAGGGGCCGGGGAATGGCTACACCTTC.

Worth noting for this clone: The sample carries other DNA sequences with the same CDR3. The V call is TRBV6-5, the J call TRBJ1-3; no firm D call. The V gene lost 6 bases and the J gene lost 0 bases, with 6 bases spanning the gap. Looked up from germline, CDR1 is MNHEY and CDR2 is SVGAGI. CDR3 length: 13 amino acids. CDR3 sequence reads: CASRTGSGNTIYF. The CDR3 nucleotides read TGTGCCAGCAGGACGGGCTCTGGAAACACCATATATTTT.

The gene calls are TRBV6-5 and TRBJ2-1, with 12 nucleotides matching TRBD2. Trimming at V came to 6 bases and at J to 7 bases, leaving 7 bases not matched to a gene. Germline V gene sequence: CDR1 MNHEY, CDR2 SVGAGI. The CDR3 is 15 amino acids. The CDR3 spells CASSLTSGGLNEQFF. CDR3 DNA: TGTGCCAGCAGCCTGACTAGCGGGGGTTTGAATGAGCAGTTCTTC.

The rearrangement joins TRBV7-9 to TRBJ1-2; D might be TRBD1 (5 bases). The CDR3 totals 14 residues. Germline assignment: CDR1 SEHNR and CDR2 FQNEAQ (reference sequence). Deletions cut 7 bases from V and 6 bases from J, with 18 bases between. CDR3 DNA sequence: TGTGCCAGCACCCAGGACATTTCAAACCATGGCTACACCTTC. Protein: CASTQDISNHGYTF.

This chain connects TRBV18 to TRBJ1-3; D not certain. Germline V CDR1 and CDR2: KGHSH, LQKENI. This CDR3 region has 14 residues. Trimming pared 2 bases from V and 0 bases from J, leaving 5 bases between. In nucleotides, the CDR3 is TGTGCCAGCTCACCAGCCTACTCTGGAAACACCATATATTTT. Translated: CASSPAYSGNTIYF.

V gene TRBV11-3 combines with J gene TRBJ2-1; D remains ambiguous. The V gene lost 5 bases and the J gene lost 4 bases, with 9 bases spanning the gap. The CDR3 has 13 residues. The germline gives CDR1 SGHNT, CDR2 YENEEA. CDR3 nucleotides: TGTGCCAGCAGCCCGACTCCATACAATGAGCAGTTCTTC. This sequence encodes CASSPTPYNEQFF.

This clone occurred a few times. The rearrangement uses TRBV7-9 and TRBJ1-2; D uncertain. Germline V gene lookup returns CDR1 SEHNR and CDR2 FQNEAQ (reference sequence). There are 11 residues in the CDR3. The V gene lost 5 bases and the J gene lost 5 bases, with 6 bases spanning the gap. The CDR3 DNA reads as TGTGCCAGCAGCCCAGGTTATGGCTACACCTTC. Its translation: CASSPGYGYTF.

Note on this clone: A junction boundary mismatches the germline segment, possibly from a read error. The chain links TRBV7-9 to TRBJ2-2; TRBD1 might be the D (6 bases). The germline V gene encodes CDR1 SEHNR and CDR2 FQNEAQ (reference sequence). This CDR3 spans 14 amino acids. The DNA for the CDR3 is TGTGCCAGCAGCTACACGACATTTGAAGGGGGGCTGTTTTTT. This gives the protein CASSYTTFEGGLFF.

The table lists this clone with a count of one. V usage is TRBV4-2 and J usage is TRBJ2-1, with D maybe TRBD2 (6 bases). The germline V gene has CDR1 LGHNA and CDR2 YNFKEQ. This CDR3 comprises 14 residues. Trimming took off 4 bases at V and 4 bases at J, with 11 bases between the two ends. The CDR3 here is CASSPPRGYNEQFF. In nucleotides, the CDR3 is TGTGCCAGCAGCCCGCCGCGGGGATACAATGAGCAGTTCTTC.

The V and J genes are TRBV6-5 and TRBJ1-1, with 9 bases matching TRBD1. The trim removed 2 bases at V and 11 bases at J, leaving 6 bases unmatched. CDR1 and CDR2 (germline): MNHEY, SVGAGI. The CDR3 covers 13 residues. The chain's CDR3 is CASSYRDRVNAFF. The CDR3 DNA follows: TGTGCCAGCAGTTACAGGGACAGGGTTAACGCTTTCTTT.

The chain couples TRBV4-2 to TRBJ2-7; 7 positions agree with TRBD1. Per germline, CDR1 LGHNA and CDR2 YNFKEQ. V lost 1 base and J lost 2; bases outside the gene matches: 14. CDR3 size: 18 residues. The DNA of the CDR3 is TGTGCCAGCAGCCAAGCCGCCTCGACAGGGTCGATCCCCTACGAGCAGTACTTC. This translates into CASSQAASTGSIPYEQYF.

A single count supports this clone. The rearrangement uses TRBV5-1 and TRBJ1-1; D unclear. The V gene lost 1 base and the J gene lost 7 bases, with 14 bases spanning the gap. The CDR3 is made up of 14 amino acids. Germline V gives CDR1 SGHRS, CDR2 YFSETQ. The CDR3 loop is CASSLSLQTGEAFF. The CDR3 DNA reads TGCGCCAGCAGCTTGAGCCTTCAAACGGGTGAAGCTTTCTTT.

This clone has only a few counts. This chain links TRBV6-6 with TRBJ1-5, with D maybe TRBD1 (6 bases). The V gene's germline CDR1 is MNHNY and CDR2 SVGAGI (reference sequence). There are 14 residues in the CDR3. The V and J ends lost 6 bases and 7 bases respectively, with 16 bases between them. CDR3 in amino acids: CASSLQGVGQPQHF. CDR3 DNA: TGTGCCAGCAGCCTACAGGGAGTCGGGCAGCCCCAGCATTTT.

The sample holds one count of this clone. The chain couples TRBV27 to TRBJ2-7; 9 positions match TRBD2. Germline CDR1 MNHEY, CDR2 SMNVEV (reference sequence). The CDR3 has 14 residues. V lost 4 bases to trimming and J lost 4 bases; unmatched junction nucleotides: 5. CDR3 sequence (DNA): TGTGCCAGCAGTTGGAGCGGGGGGTCATACGAGCAGTACTTC. It codes for CASSWSGGSYEQYF.

This clone was counted a single time. The sample carries other DNA sequences with the same CDR3. The V call is TRBV9, the J call TRBJ2-7; 7 bases map to TRBD1. The CDR3 totals 14 residues. Germline CDR1 and CDR2: SGDLS and YYNGEE. V was pared by 3 bases and J by 4 bases, with 7 bases of the junction left unmatched. The CDR3 DNA sequence: TGTGCCAGCAGCGGACAGGGTGTAGGGTACGAGCAGTACTTC. This translates into CASSGQGVGYEQYF.

The CDR3 loop reads CASGLVSDEQFF. DNA for the CDR3: TGTGCTAGTGGTTTGGTATCTGATGAGCAGTTCTTC. The chain joins TRBV12-5 to TRBJ2-1; D gene uncertain. CDR3 length: 12 amino acids. Trimming cost V 0 bases and J 8 bases, with 5 bases left between them. The germline V gene encodes CDR1 LGHNT and CDR2 FRNRAP. The whole variable domain, remainder taken from reference TRBV12-5 and TRBJ2-1, is DARVTQTPRHKVTEMGQEVTMRCQPILGHNTVFWYRQTMMQGLELLAYFRNRAPLDDSGMPKDRFSAEMPDATLATLKIQPSEPRDSAVYFCASGLVSDEQFFGPGTRLTVL.

This rearrangement joins TRBV6-1 to TRBJ2-1; D remains ambiguous. The length of the CDR3 is 14 residues. Germline V CDR1 and CDR2: MNHNS, SASEGT. V lost 0 bases, J lost 6 bases, and 9 bases lay in between. The CDR3: CASSEAWAINEQFF. CDR3 nucleotides: TGTGCCAGCAGTGAAGCGTGGGCTATCAATGAGCAGTTCTTC.

V gene TRBV4-1 combines with J gene TRBJ2-3; tentatively, D is TRBD2 (5 bases). The ends were cut back, 1 base at V and 5 bases at J, with 13 bases in the middle. The CDR3 covers 15 residues. The germline V gene encodes CDR1 MGHRA and CDR2 YSYEKL. This CDR3 is CASSQVPEREDTQYF. The DNA of the CDR3 is TGCGCCAGCAGCCAAGTCCCTGAGAGGGAAGATACGCAGTATTTT.

In its sample, this clone was seen a few times. The gene calls are TRBV4-1 and TRBJ1-2; D is uncertain. Trimming shortened V by 2 bases and J by 4 bases, and 20 bases separated the two germline ends. Germline lookup yields CDR1 MGHRA and CDR2 YSYEKL. CDR3 size: 17 residues. CDR3 nucleotides: TGCGCCAGCAGCCAACGCCGCCCCCCGAGGGTACCCTATGGCTACACCTTC. Its protein is CASSQRRPPRVPYGYTF.

The chain joins TRBV6-5 to TRBJ2-7, with 7 bases aligning to TRBD1. The V segment lost 7 bases and the J segment 4 bases; nucleotides outside the gene matches: 7. The germline V gene has CDR1 MNHEY and CDR2 SVGAGI. CDR3 length equals 13 residues. Here the CDR3 reads CASTGQNDYEQYF. As DNA, the CDR3 is TGTGCCAGCACGGGACAGAATGATTACGAGCAGTACTTC.